This T cell receptor beta chain emerged from a study of shared clonotypes between healthy human individuals. At the level of the study: Researchers assigned three CD4 naive, three CD4 memory, two CD8 naive and one CD8 memory plate to each donor.

Germline V gives CDR1 SEHNR, CDR2 FQNEAQ (reference sequence). After removal of 1 base from V and 2 bases from J, the junction contained 13 bases not matched to a gene. There are 18 residues in the CDR3. In the naive CD8 group, cells lacked CD45RO and were positively selected for CCR7, so terminally differentiated effector memory CD45RA+ cells were left out. Data came from immunoSEQ multiplex PCR; TCRdb stores just in-frame clones and leaves some out. The sample records approximately 1.9 million clones, approximately 92% being singletons. Study results and limitations: Rarefaction showed that sequencing of sorted subsets was incomplete (despite large depth). The generation probabilities recorded for non-shared clonotypes fell below those of clonotypes shared by all four donors.

Comment on this clone: What it binds is unknown.

Sample: naive CD8+ T cells from PBMCs. This clonotype was obtained from a man between 18 and 29 years old in good health. Some clones in this sample may be carry-over from other donors' samples. The gene calls are TRBV7-9 and TRBJ2-7; TRBD1 matches at 8 bases. The CDR3 here is CASSLVQGANWITYEQYF. DNA of the CDR3: TGTGCCAGCAGCTTAGTTCAGGGGGCAAATTGGATTACCTACGAGCAGTACTTC.